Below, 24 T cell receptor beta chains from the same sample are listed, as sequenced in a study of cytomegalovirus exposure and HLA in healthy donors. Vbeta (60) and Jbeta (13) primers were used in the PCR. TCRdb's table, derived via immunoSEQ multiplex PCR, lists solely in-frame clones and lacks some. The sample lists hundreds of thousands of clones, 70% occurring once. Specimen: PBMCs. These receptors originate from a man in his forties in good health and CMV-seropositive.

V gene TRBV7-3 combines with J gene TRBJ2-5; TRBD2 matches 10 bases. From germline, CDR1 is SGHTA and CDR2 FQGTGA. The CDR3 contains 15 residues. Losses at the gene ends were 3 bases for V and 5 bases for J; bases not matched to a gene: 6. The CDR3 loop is CASSLGTSDGETQYF. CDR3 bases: TGTGCCAGCAGCTTGGGGACTAGCGACGGTGAGACCCAGTACTTC.

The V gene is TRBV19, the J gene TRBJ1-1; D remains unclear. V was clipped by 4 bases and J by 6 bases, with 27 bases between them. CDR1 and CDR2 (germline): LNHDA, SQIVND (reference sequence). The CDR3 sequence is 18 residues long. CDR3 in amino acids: CASSNLGHPPAVGAEAFF. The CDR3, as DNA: TGTGCCAGTAGTAACCTGGGCCATCCCCCCGCCGTCGGGGCTGAAGCTTTCTTT.

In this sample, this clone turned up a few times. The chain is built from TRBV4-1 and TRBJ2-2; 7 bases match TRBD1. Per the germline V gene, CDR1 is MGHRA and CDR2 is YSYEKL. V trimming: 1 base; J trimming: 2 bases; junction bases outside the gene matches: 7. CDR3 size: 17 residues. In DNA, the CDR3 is TGCGCCAGCAGCCAAGTCCCAGGGACAGCTAACACCGGGGAGCTGTTTTTT. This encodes CASSQVPGTANTGELFF.

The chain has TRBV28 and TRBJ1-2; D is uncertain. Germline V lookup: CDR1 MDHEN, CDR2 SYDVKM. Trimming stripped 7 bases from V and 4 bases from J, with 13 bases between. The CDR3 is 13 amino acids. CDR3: CASTRGQAYGYTF. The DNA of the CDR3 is TGTGCCAGCACTAGAGGGCAGGCCTATGGCTACACCTTC.

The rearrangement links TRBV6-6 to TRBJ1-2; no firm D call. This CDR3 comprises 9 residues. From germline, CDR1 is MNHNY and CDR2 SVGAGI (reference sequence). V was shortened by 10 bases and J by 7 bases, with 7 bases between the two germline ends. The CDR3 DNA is TGTGCCAACGGAGGTGGCTACACCTTC. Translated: CANGGGYTF.

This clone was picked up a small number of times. The CDR3, as DNA: TGTGCCAGCAGTTTGTCCAGGGAGGGGAACACTGAAGCTTTCTTT. Amino acid sequence: CASSLSREGNTEAFF. This chain connects TRBV28 to TRBJ1-1; D might be TRBD1 (5 bases). V lost 3 bases and J 1 base, leaving 12 bases between the germline ends. Germline V gene lookup returns CDR1 MDHEN and CDR2 SYDVKM. The CDR3 has 15 amino acids.

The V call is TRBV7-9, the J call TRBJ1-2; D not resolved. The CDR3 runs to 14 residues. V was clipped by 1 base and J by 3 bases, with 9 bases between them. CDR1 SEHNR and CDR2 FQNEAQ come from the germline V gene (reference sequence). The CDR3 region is CASSLVAGDYGYTF. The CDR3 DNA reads TGTGCCAGCAGCTTAGTAGCCGGGGACTATGGCTACACCTTC.

The CDR3 bases are TGTGCCACCAGCAGAGATCGAGGGGACAGTGGATATGGCTACACCTTC. Protein sequence: CATSRDRGDSGYGYTF. This rearrangement joins TRBV15 to TRBJ1-2; TRBD1 matches at 7 bases. Per the germline V gene, CDR1 is LNHNV and CDR2 is YYDKDF (reference sequence). The CDR3 contains 16 residues. J gave up 5 bases and V 0 bases, and 9 bases lay outside the gene matches.

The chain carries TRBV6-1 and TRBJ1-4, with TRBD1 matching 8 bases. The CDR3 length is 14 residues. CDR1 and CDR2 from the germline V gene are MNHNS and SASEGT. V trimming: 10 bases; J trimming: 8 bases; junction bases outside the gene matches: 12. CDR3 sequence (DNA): TGTGCCATCCGAAAAGGTGGGACAGGAGAAAAACTGTTTTTT. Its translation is CAIRKGGTGEKLFF.

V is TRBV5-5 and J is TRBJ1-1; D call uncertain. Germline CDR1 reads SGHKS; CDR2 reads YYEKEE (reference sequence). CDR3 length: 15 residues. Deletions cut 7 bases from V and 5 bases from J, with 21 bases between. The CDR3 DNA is TGTGCCAGCCGGAGGGAACGCGTTAACCGGACTGAAGCTTTCTTT. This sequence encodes CASRRERVNRTEAFF.

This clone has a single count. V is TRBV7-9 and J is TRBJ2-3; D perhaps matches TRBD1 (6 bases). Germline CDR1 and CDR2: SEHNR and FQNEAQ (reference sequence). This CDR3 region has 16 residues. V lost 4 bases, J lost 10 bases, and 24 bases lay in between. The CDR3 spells CASSWLDRTIYEAQYF. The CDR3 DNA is TGTGCCAGCAGCTGGCTCGACAGGACAATATACGAGGCGCAGTATTTT.

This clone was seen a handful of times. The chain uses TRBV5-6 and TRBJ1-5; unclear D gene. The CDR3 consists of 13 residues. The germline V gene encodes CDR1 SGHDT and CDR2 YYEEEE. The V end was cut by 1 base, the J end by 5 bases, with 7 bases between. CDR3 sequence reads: CASSLSPDQPQHF. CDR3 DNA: TGTGCCAGCAGCTTGTCCCCGGATCAGCCCCAGCATTTT. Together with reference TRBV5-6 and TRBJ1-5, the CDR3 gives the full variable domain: DAGVTQSPTHLIKTRGQQVTLRCSPKSGHDTVSWYQQALGQGPQFIFQYYEEEERQRGNFPDRFSGHQFPNYSSELNVNALLLGDSALYLCASSLSPDQPQHFGDGTRLSIL.

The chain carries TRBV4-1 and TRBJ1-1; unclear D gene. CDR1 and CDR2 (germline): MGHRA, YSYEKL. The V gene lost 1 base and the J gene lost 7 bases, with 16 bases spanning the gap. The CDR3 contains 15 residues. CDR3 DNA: TGCGCCAGCAGCCAAGGAGTGTGGAGTTCGAATGAAGCTTTCTTT. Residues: CASSQGVWSSNEAFF.

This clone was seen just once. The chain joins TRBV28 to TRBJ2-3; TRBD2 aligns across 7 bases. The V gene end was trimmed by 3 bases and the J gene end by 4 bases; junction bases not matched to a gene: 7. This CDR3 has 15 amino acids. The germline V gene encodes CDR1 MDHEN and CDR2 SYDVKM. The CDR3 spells CASSLIGGTADTQYF. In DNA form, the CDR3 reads TGTGCCAGCAGTTTGATCGGGGGGACCGCAGATACGCAGTATTTT.

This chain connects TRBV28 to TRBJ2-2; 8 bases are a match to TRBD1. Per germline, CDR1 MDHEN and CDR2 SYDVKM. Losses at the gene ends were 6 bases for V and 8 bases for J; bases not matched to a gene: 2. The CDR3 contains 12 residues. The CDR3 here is CASRTGAGELFF. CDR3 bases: TGTGCCAGCAGGACAGGGGCTGGGGAGCTGTTTTTT.

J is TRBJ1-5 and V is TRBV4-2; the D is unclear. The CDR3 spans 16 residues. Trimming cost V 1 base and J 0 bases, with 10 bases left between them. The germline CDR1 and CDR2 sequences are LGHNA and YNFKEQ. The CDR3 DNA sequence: TGTGCCAGCAGCCAAGGATGGGGAGATAGCAATCAGCCCCAGCATTTT. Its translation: CASSQGWGDSNQPQHF.

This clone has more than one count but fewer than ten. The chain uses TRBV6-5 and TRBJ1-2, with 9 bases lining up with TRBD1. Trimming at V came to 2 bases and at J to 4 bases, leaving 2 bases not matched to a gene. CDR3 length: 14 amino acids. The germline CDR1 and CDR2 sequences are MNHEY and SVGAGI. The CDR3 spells CASSYGTGSYGYTF. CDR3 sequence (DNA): TGTGCCAGCAGTTACGGGACAGGGTCCTATGGCTACACCTTC.

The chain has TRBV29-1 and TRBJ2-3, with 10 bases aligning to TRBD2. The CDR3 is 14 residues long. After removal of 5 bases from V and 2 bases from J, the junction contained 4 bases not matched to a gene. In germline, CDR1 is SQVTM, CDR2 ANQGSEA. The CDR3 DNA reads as TGCAGCGTTCAACTAGCGGGGCTCACAGATACGCAGTATTTT. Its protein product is CSVQLAGLTDTQYF.

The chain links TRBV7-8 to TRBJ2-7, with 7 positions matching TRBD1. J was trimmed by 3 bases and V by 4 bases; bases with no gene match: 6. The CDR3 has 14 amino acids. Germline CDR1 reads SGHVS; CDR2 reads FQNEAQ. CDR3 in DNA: TGTGCCAGCAGCTCCAGACAGGGCGGCTACGAGCAGTACTTC. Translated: CASSSRQGGYEQYF.

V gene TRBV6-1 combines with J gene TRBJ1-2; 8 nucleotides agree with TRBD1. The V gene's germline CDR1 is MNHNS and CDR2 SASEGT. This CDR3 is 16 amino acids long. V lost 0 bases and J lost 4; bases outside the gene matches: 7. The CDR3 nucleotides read TGTGCCAGCAGTGAAGCATCGGGACAGGCAGGCTATGGCTACACCTTC. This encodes CASSEASGQAGYGYTF.

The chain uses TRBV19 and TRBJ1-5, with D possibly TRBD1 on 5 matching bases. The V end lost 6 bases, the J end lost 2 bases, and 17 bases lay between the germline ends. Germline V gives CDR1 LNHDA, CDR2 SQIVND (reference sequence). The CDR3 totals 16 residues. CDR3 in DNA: TGTGCCAGTAGAACCCCCCGGGGGGACGGCAATCAGCCCCAGCATTTT. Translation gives CASRTPRGDGNQPQHF.

CDR3 in amino acids: CASTYPGGLVNYTF. The CDR3, as DNA: TGCGCCAGCACCTACCCGGGAGGGTTGGTAAATTACACCTTC. The chain joins TRBV4-1 to TRBJ1-2; D remains ambiguous. The CDR3 spans 14 residues. Trimming pared 7 bases from V and 11 bases from J, leaving 23 bases between. From germline, CDR1 is MGHRA and CDR2 YSYEKL.

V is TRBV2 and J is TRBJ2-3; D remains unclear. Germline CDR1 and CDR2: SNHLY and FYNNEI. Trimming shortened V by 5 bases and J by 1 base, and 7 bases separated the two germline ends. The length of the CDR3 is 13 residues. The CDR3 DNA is TGTGCCAGCAGTCTAGACGGCACAGATACGCAGTATTTT. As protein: CASSLDGTDTQYF.

DNA for the CDR3: TGTGCCAGCAGCTTAGGGGCTAGCGGGATCTACGAGCAGTACTTC. Translating it yields CASSLGASGIYEQYF. The chain is built from TRBV7-2 and TRBJ2-7; 9 bases are a match to TRBD2. V shed 1 base, J shed 3 bases, and the junction held 4 bases outside the gene matches. The CDR3 sequence is 15 residues long. Germline V gene sequence: CDR1 SGHTA, CDR2 FQGNSA.